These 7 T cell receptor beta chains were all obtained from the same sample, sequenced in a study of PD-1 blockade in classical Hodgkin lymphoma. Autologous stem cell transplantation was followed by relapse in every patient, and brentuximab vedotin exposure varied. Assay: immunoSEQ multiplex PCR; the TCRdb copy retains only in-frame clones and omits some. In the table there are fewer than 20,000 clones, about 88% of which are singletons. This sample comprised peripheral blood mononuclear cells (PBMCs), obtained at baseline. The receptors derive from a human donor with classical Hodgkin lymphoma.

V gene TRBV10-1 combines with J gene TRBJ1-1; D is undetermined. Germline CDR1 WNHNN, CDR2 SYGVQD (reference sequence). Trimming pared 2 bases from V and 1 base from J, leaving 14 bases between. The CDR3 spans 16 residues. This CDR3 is CASSEQTFGENTEAFF. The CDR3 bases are TGCGCCAGCAGTGAGCAGACATTTGGCGAGAACACTGAAGCTTTCTTT.

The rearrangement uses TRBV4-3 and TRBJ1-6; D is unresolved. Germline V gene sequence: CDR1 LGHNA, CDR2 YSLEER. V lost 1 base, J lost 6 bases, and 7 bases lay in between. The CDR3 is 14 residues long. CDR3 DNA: TGCGCCAGCAGCCAAGCCGGAATTAATTCACCCCTCCACTTT. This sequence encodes CASSQAGINSPLHF.

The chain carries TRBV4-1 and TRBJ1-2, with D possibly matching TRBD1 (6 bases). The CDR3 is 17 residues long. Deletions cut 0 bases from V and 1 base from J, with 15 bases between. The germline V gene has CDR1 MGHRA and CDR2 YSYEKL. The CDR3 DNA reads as TGCGCCAGCAGCCAAGAGCCAGGGGAATCCTATAACTATGGCTACACCTTC. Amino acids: CASSQEPGESYNYGYTF.

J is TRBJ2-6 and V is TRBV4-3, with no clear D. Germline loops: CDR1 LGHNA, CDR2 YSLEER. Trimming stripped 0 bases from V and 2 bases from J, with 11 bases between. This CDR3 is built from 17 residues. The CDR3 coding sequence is TGCGCCAGCAGCCAAGAGGTCCGCGCGGCTGGGGCCAACGTCCTGACTTTC. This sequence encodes CASSQEVRAAGANVLTF.

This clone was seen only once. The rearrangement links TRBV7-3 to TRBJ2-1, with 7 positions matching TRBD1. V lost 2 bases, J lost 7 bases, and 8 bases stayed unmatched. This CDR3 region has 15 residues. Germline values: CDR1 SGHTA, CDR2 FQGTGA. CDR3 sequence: CASSLGRGGQNEQFF. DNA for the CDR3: TGTGCCAGCAGCTTAGGGAGAGGGGGCCAAAATGAGCAGTTCTTC.

The CDR3 loop reads CASLIGPRIYEQYF. The CDR3 coding sequence is TGTGCCAGCCTAATCGGACCGAGAATCTACGAGCAGTACTTC. V and J are TRBV5-8 and TRBJ2-7, with D uncertain. The CDR3 length is 14 residues. The germline CDR1 and CDR2 sequences are SGHTS and YDEGEE. The ends were cut back, 7 bases at V and 3 bases at J, with 17 bases in the middle. The full variable domain, completed using reference TRBV5-8 and TRBJ2-7, is EAGVTQSPTHLIKTRGQQATLRCSPISGHTSVYWYQQALGLGLQFLLWYDEGEERNRGNFPPRFSGRQFPNYSSELNVNALELEDSALYLCASLIGPRIYEQYFGPGTRLTVT.

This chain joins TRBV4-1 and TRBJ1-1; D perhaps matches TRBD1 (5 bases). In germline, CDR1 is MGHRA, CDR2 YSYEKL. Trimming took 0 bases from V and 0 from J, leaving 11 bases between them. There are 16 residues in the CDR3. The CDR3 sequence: CASSQEGEGLNTEAFF. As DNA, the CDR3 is TGCGCCAGCAGCCAAGAGGGGGAGGGGTTGAACACTGAAGCTTTCTTT.